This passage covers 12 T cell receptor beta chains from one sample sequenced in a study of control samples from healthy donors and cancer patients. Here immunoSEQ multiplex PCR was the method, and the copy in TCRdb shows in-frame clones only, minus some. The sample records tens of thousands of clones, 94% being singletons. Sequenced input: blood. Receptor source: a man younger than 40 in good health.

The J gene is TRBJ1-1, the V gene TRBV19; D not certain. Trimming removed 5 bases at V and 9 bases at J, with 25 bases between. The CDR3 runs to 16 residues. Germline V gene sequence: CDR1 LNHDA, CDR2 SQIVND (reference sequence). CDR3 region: CASSADTVRASRKAFF. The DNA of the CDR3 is TGTGCCAGTAGTGCAGACACCGTACGAGCGAGCCGTAAAGCTTTCTTT.

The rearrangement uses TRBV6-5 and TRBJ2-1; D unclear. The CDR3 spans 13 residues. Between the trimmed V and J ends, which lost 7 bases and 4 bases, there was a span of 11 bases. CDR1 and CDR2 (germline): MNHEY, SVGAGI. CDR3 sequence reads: CASTRPRYNEQFF. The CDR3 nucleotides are TGTGCCAGCACCCGGCCGAGATACAATGAGCAGTTCTTC.

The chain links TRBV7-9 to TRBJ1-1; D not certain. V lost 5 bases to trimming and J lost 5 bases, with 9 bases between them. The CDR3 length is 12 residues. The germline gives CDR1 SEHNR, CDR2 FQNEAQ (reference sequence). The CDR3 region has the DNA TGTGCCAGCAGCCCCCCCGAGACTGAAGCTTTCTTT. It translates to CASSPPETEAFF.

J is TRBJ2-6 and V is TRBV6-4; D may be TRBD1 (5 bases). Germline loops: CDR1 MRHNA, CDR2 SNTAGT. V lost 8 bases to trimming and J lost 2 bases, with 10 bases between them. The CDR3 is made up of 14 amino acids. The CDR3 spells CASRPGTGANVLTF. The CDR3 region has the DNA TGTGCCAGCCGGCCAGGGACTGGGGCCAACGTCCTGACTTTC.

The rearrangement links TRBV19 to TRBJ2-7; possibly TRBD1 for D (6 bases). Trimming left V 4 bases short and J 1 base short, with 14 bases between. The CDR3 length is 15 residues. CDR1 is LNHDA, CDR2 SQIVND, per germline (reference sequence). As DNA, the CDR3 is TGTGCCAGTAGTACACCGGGACAACCTTCCTACGAGCAGTACTTC. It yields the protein CASSTPGQPSYEQYF.

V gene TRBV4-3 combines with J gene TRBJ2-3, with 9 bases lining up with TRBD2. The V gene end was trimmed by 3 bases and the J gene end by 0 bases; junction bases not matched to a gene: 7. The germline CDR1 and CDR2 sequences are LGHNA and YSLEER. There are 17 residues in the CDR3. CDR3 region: CASSHTTLAGSTDTQYF. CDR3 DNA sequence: TGCGCCAGCAGCCACACGACTCTAGCGGGGAGCACAGATACGCAGTATTTT.

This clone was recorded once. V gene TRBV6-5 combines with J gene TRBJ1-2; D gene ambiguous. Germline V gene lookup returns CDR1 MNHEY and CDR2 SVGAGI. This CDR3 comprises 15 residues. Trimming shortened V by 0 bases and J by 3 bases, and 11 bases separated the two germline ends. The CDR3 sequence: CASSYSAAADYGYTF. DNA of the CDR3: TGTGCCAGCAGTTACTCGGCTGCCGCAGACTATGGCTACACCTTC.

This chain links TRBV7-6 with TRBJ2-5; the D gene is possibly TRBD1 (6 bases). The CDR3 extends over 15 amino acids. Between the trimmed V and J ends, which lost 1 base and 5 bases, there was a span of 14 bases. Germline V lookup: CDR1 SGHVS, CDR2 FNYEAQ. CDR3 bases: TGTGCCAGCAGCTTAGACGGCAGGGGCAGCGAGACCCAGTACTTC. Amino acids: CASSLDGRGSETQYF.

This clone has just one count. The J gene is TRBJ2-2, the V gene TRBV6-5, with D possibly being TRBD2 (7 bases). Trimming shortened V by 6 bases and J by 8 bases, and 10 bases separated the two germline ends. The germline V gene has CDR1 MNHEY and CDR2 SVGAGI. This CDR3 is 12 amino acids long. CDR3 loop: CASRGGAGELFF. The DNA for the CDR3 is TGTGCCAGCAGAGGGGGGGCTGGGGAGCTGTTTTTT.

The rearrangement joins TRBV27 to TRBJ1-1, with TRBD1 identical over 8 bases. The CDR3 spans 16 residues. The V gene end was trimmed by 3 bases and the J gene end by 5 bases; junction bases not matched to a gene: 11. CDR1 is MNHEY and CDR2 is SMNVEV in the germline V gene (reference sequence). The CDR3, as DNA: TGTGCCAGCAGTTTTAACATCGACAGGGGTGAGACTGAAGCTTTCTTT. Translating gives CASSFNIDRGETEAFF.

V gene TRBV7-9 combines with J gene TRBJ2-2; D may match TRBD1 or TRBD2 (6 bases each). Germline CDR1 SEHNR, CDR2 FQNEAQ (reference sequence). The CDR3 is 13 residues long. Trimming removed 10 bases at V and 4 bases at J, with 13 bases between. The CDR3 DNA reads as TGTGCCAAGGAGGGGGGAATCACCGGGGAGCTGTTTTTT. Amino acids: CAKEGGITGELFF.

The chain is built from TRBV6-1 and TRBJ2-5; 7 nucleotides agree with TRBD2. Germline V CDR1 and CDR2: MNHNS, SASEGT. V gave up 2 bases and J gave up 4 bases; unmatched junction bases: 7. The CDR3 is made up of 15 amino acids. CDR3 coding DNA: TGTGCCAGCAGTGAAATCTTGGGGGGGGGAGAGACCCAGTACTTC. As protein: CASSEILGGGETQYF.